This is a list of T cell receptor beta chains from one sample in a study of OX40 agonist ivuxolimab in advanced cancers. Profiling relied on immunoSEQ multiplex PCR, and the TCRdb table lists in-frame clones only, not all of them. This table has about 100,000 clones, 80% to 90% appearing once. The sample here was CD4+ or CD8+ T cells sorted from blood, taken in a trial of the OX40 agonist ivuxolimab. Every receptor here comes from an adult with an advanced solid tumor such as melanoma, head and neck, liver or kidney cancer. The CDR3 runs from the conserved cysteine through the conserved F or W.

j_call,v_call,cdr3_aa
TRBJ2-7,TRBV29-1,CSVGSESQYF
TRBJ2-5,TRBV4-1,CASSQGTGTGGVETQYF
TRBJ2-1,TRBV15,CATSRSGTSDYEQFF
TRBJ2-5,TRBV5-1,CASSPGGGGKETQYF
TRBJ1-2,TRBV30,CAWSVRDNYGYTF
TRBJ1-5,TRBV19,CASSRTGGQPQHF
TRBJ2-1,TRBV27,CASSPRPDQGEQFF
TRBJ2-2,TRBV7-2,CASSRLAGTGELFF
TRBJ1-1,TRBV5-8,CASSVDFPNTEAFF
TRBJ2-1,TRBV7-2,CASSLNRGYNEQFF
TRBJ1-1,TRBV7-6,CASSPRTDSAPLNTEAFF
TRBJ2-3,TRBV6-4,CASSVTSTDTQYF
TRBJ2-7,TRBV5-1,CASREFPGVSYEQYF
TRBJ1-6,TRBV5-8,CASSRGQELVTLHF
TRBJ2-7,TRBV29-1,CSVSEGGAPYEQYF
TRBJ2-7,TRBV18,CASSARDSAYEQYF
TRBJ1-1,TRBV20-1,CRWGTEAFF
TRBJ2-1,TRBV7-2,CASSGPTSQKGNEQFF
TRBJ2-2,TRBV18,CASRPSATNTGELFF
TRBJ1-5,TRBV28,CATLNRGSSNQPQHF
TRBJ2-1,TRBV10-1,CASSESGKTGGNEQFF
TRBJ2-7,TRBV9,CASRGADEQYF
TRBJ2-5,TRBV11-3,CASSARGTKTKETQYF
TRBJ2-7,TRBV5-1,CASSWGGSGRRNEQYF
TRBJ2-4,TRBV18,CASSPEVRENIQYF
TRBJ2-1,TRBV6-4,CASSLGQGRQGNEQFF
TRBJ2-5,TRBV5-1,CASSLDPPSPRQETQYF
TRBJ1-2,TRBV5-4,CASSSFAGVGYTF
TRBJ2-1,TRBV4-3,CASSQRQNRKEEQFF
TRBJ1-2,TRBV11-2,CASSLDLGQGPWGYGYTF
TRBJ1-2,TRBV29-1,CSLEEQQANYGYTF
TRBJ2-7,TRBV6-5,CASKREATYEQYF
TRBJ2-1,TRBV6-4,CASSDLAGATYNEQFF
TRBJ2-5,TRBV11-2,CASSRDVQETQYF
TRBJ2-4,TRBV19,CASSISGLAQEAKNIQYF
TRBJ1-2,TRBV19,CASTHPPRTGYTF
TRBJ2-6,TRBV5-1,CASSLDDAGANVLTF
TRBJ2-1,TRBV6-4,CASRFREEAGVYNEQFF
TRBJ2-6,TRBV6-1,CASSEPGAQSGANVLTF
TRBJ1-2,TRBV4-3,CASSQEYLGTTNYGYTF
TRBJ2-6,TRBV11-2,CASSPSGRGGSGANVLTF
TRBJ2-7,TRBV6-1,CASRGGTSGMYEQYF
TRBJ2-3,TRBV7-2,CASSLASGPSTDTQYF
TRBJ1-2,TRBV10-3,CAIRQGIQDYGYTF
TRBJ1-1,TRBV6-1,CASRGGMGANTEAFF
TRBJ1-2,TRBV6-5,CASRRDMANYGYTF
TRBJ2-1,TRBV9,CASSVYEGGLLYNEQFF
TRBJ1-1,TRBV11-2,CASSFVANTEAFF
TRBJ2-7,TRBV7-2,CASSFNVAGLSYEQYF
TRBJ1-3,TRBV30,CAWSPLGQSGNTIYF
TRBJ2-5,TRBV7-8,CASSLSQGAGETQYF
TRBJ1-6,TRBV25-1,CASSEFGETKGSPLHF
TRBJ1-3,TRBV5-6,CASSMEGAPLSGNTIYF
TRBJ1-1,TRBV29-1,CSAIGGGEITEAFF
TRBJ2-5,TRBV10-3,CAISLSAGGRETQYF